Following are 5 T cell receptor beta chains from one sample sequenced in a study of blood T cell repertoires in COVID-19. Assay: immunoSEQ multiplex PCR; the TCRdb copy retains only in-frame clones and omits some. This sample carries roughly 200,000 clones, 80% to 85% of them seen once, and the ten largest clones take over 9.5%. The sequenced sample was peripheral blood. The source is a woman of 80 years or more with COVID-19, enrolled during active disease.

V usage is TRBV6-5 and J usage is TRBJ2-1; perhaps TRBD2 as D (5 bases). Germline V gene data show CDR1 as MNHEY and CDR2 as SVGAGI. Trimming shortened V by 7 bases and J by 9 bases, and 13 bases separated the two germline ends. This CDR3 contains 12 residues. The DNA for the CDR3 is TGTGCCAGCACTAATAGCGTGGGTGAGCAGTTCTTC. Translating gives CASTNSVGEQFF.

The gene calls are TRBV6-5 and TRBJ1-6, with 12 positions matching TRBD1. Germline V lookup: CDR1 MNHEY, CDR2 SVGAGI. The CDR3 runs 15 residues. The V and J ends lost 6 bases and 8 bases, in that order; junction bases with no gene match: 5. The CDR3 sequence is CASRGQGAGDSPLHF. In DNA form, the CDR3 reads TGTGCCAGCAGGGGACAGGGGGCTGGAGATTCACCCCTCCACTTT.

The chain links TRBV5-1 to TRBJ1-1, with a weak D call TRBD1 (5 bases). The CDR3 contains 14 residues. The V gene's germline CDR1 is SGHRS and CDR2 YFSETQ. V was shortened by 6 bases and J by 0 bases, with 12 bases between the two germline ends. The CDR3 DNA is TGCGCCAGCACCCGACAGAACATGAACACTGAAGCTTTCTTT. This encodes CASTRQNMNTEAFF.

This clone was observed a single time. The V call is TRBV7-6, the J call TRBJ1-4; TRBD1 might be the D (5 bases). The ends were cut back, 5 bases at V and 0 bases at J, with 19 bases in the middle. The CDR3 runs to 18 residues. In germline, CDR1 is SGHVS, CDR2 FNYEAQ. The DNA of the CDR3 is TGTGCCAGCAGCCCCCAACAGGCCACCCCTGCAACTAATGAAAAACTGTTTTTT. Its protein product is CASSPQQATPATNEKLFF.

The chain couples TRBV3-1 (or the pseudogene TRBV3-2) to TRBJ2-5; TRBD2 matches at 8 bases. CDR1 and CDR2 from the germline V gene are LGHDT and YNNKEL (reference sequence). V shed 5 bases, J shed 2 bases, and the junction held 4 bases outside the gene matches. The CDR3 runs 14 residues. In nucleotides, the CDR3 is TGTGCCAGCAGCGAGGCGGGGGGACAAGAGACCCAGTACTTC. It yields the protein CASSEAGGQETQYF.